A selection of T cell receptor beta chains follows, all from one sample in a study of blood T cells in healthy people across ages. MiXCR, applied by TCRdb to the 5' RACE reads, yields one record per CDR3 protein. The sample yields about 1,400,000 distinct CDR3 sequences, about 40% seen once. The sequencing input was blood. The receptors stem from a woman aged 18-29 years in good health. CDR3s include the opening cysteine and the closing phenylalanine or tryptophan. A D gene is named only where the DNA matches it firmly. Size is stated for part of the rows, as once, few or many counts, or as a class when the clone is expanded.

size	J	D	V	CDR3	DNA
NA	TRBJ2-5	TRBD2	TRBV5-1	CASSLARTSEETQYF	TGCGCCAGCAGCTTGGCCCGGACTAGCGAAGAGACCCAGTACTTC
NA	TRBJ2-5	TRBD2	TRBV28	CASSTPGLAFRGETQYF	TGTGCCAGCAGTACCCCGGGACTAGCTTTCAGGGGGGAGACCCAGTACTTC
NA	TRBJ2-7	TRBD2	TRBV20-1	CSASVFSGRGAYEQYF	TGCAGTGCTAGTGTTTTTAGCGGGAGAGGCGCCTACGAGCAGTACTTC
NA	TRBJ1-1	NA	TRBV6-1	CASSDTGMNTEAFF	TGTGCCAGCAGTGACACAGGCATGAACACTGAAGCTTTCTTT
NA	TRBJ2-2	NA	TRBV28	CASTLFGELFF	TGTGCCAGCACGCTCTTTGGGGAGCTGTTTTTT
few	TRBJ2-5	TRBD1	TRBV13	CASSPTRQGSGEQYF	TGTGCCAGCAGTCCAACTAGACAGGGTTCAGGGGAGCAGTACTTC
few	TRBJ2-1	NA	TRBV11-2	CASSIGAESYNEQFF	TGTGCCAGCAGCATAGGGGCGGAGTCCTACAATGAGCAGTTCTTC
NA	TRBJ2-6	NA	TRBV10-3	CAIKLSGANVLTF	TGTGCCATTAAACTGTCTGGGGCCAACGTCCTGACTTTC
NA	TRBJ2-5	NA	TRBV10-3	CAISEGPQETQYF	TGTGCCATCAGTGAGGGACCCCAAGAGACCCAGTACTTC
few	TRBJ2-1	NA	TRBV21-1	CASSPSGDTKLSSYNEQFF	TGTGCCAGCAGCCCTAGCGGAGACACCAAATTAAGCTCCTACAATGAGCAGTTCTTC
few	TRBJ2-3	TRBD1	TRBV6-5	CASRRWDRGTDTQYF	TGTGCCAGCAGGCGATGGGACAGGGGTACAGATACGCAGTATTTT
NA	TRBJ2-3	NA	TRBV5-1	CASSLETPSTDTQYF	TGCGCCAGCAGCTTAGAAACCCCATCCACAGATACGCAGTATTTT
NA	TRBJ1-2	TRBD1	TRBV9	CASSAAGTGANYGYTF	TGTGCCAGCAGCGCCGCGGGGACAGGAGCTAACTATGGCTACACCTTC
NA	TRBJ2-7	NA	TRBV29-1	CSVLGATYEQYF	TGCAGCGTTCTAGGGGCTACCTACGAGCAGTACTTC
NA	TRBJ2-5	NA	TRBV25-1	CASSDRRLIGETQYF	TGTGCCAGCAGTGACCGGCGATTGATCGGGGAGACCCAGTACTTC
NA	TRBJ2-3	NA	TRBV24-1	CATSKEDITDTQYF	TGTGCCACCAGTAAAGAGGACATCACAGATACGCAGTATTTT
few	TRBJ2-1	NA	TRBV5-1	CASSLAVSSSVNEQFF	TGCGCCAGCAGCTTGGCCGTGTCGTCTAGCGTCAATGAGCAGTTCTTC
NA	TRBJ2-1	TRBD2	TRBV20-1	CSASAPTSGYNEQFF	TGCAGTGCTAGCGCCCCCACTAGCGGATACAATGAGCAGTTCTTC
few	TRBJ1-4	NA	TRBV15	CATSRDKGRQGWGEKLFF	TGTGCCACCAGCAGAGATAAAGGCCGGCAGGGCTGGGGCGAAAAACTGTTTTTT
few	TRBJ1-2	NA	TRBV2	CASSEAVSGGYTF	TGTGCCAGCAGTGAAGCGGTATCGGGTGGCTACACCTTC
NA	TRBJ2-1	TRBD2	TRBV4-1	CASSQDPSLAGNNEQFF	TGCGCCAGCAGCCAAGACCCTTCGCTAGCGGGGAACAATGAGCAGTTCTTC
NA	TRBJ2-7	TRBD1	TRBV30	CAWRQGADEQYF	TGTGCCTGGAGACAGGGGGCCGACGAGCAGTACTTC
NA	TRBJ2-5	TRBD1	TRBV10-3	CAISRDRGVETQYF	TGTGCCATCAGCCGGGACAGGGGCGTAGAGACCCAGTACTTC